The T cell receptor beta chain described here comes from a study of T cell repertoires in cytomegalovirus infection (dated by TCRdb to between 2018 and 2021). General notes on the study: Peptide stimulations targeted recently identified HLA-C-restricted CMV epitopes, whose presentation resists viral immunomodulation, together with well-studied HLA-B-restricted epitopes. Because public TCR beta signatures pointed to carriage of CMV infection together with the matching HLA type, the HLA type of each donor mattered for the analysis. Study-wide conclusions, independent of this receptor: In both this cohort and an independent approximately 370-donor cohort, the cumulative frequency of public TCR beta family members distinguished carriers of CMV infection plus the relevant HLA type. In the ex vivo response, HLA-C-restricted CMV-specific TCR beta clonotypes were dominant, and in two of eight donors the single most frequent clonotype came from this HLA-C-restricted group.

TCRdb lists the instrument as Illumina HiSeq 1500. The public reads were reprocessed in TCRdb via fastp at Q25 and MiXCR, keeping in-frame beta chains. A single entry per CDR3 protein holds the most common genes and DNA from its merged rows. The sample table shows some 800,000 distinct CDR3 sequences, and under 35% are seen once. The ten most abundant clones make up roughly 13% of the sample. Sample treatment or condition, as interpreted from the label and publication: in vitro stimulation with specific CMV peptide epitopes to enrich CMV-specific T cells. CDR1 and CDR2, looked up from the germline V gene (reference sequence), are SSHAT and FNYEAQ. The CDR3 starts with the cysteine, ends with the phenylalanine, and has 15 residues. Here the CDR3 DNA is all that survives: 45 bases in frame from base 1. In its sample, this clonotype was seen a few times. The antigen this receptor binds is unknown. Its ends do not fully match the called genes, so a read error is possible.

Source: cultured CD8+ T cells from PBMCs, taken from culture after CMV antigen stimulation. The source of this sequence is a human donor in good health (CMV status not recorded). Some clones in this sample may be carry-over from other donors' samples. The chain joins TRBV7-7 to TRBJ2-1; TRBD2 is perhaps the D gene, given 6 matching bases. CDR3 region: CASSLIAGPYNEQFF. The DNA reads TGTGCTAGCAGCTTGATCGCGGGACCCTACAATGAGCAGTTCTTC.